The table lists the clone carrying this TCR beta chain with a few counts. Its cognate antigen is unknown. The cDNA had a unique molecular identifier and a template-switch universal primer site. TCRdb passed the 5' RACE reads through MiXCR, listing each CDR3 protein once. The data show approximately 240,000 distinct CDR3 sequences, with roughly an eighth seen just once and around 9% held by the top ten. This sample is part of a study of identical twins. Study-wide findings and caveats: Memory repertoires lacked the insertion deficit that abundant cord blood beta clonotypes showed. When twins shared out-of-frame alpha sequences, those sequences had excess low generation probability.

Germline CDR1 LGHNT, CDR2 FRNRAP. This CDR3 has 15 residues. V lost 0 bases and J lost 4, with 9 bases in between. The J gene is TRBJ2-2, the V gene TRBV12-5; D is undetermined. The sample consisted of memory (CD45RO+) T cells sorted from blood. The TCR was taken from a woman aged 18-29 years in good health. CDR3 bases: TGTGCTAGTGGTTTGGTAAAGGGTGCCACCGGGGAGCTGTTTTTT. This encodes CASGLVKGATGELFF. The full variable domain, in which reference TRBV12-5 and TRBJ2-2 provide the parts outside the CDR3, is DARVTQTPRHKVTEMGQEVTMRCQPILGHNTVFWYRQTMMQGLELLAYFRNRAPLDDSGMPKDRFSAEMPDATLATLKIQPSEPRDSAVYFCASGLVKGATGELFFGEGSRLTVL.